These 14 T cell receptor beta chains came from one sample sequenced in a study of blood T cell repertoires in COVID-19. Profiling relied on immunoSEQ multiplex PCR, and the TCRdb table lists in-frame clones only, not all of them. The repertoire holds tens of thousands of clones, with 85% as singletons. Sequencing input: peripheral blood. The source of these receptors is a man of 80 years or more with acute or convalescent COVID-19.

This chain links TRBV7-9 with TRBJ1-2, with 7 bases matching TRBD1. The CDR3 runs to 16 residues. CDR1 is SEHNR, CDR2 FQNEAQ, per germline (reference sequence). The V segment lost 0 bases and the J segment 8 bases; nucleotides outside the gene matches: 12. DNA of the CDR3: TGTGCCAGCAGCTTAGCCTCCGGGACAGCCCAGGTCGGCTACACCTTC. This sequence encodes CASSLASGTAQVGYTF.

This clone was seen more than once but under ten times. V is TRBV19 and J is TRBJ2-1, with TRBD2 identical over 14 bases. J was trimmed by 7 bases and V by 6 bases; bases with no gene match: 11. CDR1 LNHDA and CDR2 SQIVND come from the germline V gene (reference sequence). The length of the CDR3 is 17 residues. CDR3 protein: CASRRGTSGSRKNEQFF. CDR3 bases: TGTGCCAGTAGACGGGGGACTAGCGGGAGTCGTAAGAATGAGCAGTTCTTC.

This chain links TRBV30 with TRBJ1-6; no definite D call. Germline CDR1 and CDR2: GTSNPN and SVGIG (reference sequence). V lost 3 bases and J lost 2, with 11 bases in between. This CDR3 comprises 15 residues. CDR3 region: CAWREGSPYNSPLHF. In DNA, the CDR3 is TGTGCCTGGAGGGAGGGCAGCCCCTATAATTCACCCCTCCACTTT. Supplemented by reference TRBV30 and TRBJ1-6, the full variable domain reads SQTIHQWPATLVQPVGSPLSLECTVEGTSNPNLYWYRQAAGRGLQLLFYSVGIGQISSEVPQNLSASRPQDRQFILSSKKLLLSDSGFYLCAWREGSPYNSPLHFGNGTRLTVT.

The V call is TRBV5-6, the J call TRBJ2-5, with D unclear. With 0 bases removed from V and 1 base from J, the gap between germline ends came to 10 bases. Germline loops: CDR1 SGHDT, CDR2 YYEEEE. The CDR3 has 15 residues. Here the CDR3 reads CASSLDSILQETQYF. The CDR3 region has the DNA TGTGCCAGCAGCTTGGACTCGATACTCCAAGAGACCCAGTACTTC.

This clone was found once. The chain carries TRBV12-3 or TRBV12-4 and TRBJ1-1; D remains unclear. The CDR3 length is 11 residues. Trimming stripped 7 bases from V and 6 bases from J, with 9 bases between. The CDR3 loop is CASTDKAEAFF. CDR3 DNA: TGTGCCAGCACCGACAAGGCTGAAGCTTTCTTT.

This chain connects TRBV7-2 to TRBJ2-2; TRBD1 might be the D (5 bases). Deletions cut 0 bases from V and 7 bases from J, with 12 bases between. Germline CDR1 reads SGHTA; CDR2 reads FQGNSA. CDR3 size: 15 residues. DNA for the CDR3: TGTGCCAGCAGCTTAGCGGCAGGGTTGGTCGGGGAGCTGTTTTTT. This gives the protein CASSLAAGLVGELFF.

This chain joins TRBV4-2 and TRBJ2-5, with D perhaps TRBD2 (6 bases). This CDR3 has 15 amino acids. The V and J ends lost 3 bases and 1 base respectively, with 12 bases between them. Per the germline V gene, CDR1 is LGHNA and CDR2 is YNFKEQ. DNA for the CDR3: TGTGCCAGCAGCCACCGACTAGACCCCCAAGAGACCCAGTACTTC. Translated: CASSHRLDPQETQYF.

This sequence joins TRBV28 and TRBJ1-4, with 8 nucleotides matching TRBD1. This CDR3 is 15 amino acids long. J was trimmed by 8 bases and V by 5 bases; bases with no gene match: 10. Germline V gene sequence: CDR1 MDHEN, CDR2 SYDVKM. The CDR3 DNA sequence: TGTGCCAGCAGTCCCCGGGACAGGACCTCAGAAAAACTGTTTTTT. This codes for CASSPRDRTSEKLFF. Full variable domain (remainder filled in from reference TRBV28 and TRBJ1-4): DVKVTQSSRYLVKRTGEKVFLECVQDMDHENMFWYRQDPGLGLRLIYFSYDVKMKEKGDIPEGYSVSREKKERFSLILESASTNQTSMYLCASSPRDRTSEKLFFGSGTQLSVL.

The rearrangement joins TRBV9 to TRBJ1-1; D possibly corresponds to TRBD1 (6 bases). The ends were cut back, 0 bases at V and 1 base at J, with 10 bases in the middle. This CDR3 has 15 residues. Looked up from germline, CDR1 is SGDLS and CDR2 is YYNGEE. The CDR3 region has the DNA TGTGCCAGCAGCGTAGAGGGGGTAGCGAACACTGAAGCTTTCTTT. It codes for CASSVEGVANTEAFF.

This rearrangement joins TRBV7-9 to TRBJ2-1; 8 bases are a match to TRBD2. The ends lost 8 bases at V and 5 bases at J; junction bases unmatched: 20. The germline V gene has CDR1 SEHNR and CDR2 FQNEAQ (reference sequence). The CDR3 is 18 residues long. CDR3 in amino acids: CASLDAIFSGVKHNEQFF. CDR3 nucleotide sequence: TGTGCCAGCCTCGACGCGATTTTTAGCGGGGTGAAGCACAATGAGCAGTTCTTC.

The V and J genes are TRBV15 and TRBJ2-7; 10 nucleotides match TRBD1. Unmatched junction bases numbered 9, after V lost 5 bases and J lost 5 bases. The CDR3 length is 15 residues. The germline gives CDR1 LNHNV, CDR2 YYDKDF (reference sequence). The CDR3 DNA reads TGTGCCACCAGCCCCCGGGACAGGGGTTCCAACGAGCAGTACTTC. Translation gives CATSPRDRGSNEQYF.

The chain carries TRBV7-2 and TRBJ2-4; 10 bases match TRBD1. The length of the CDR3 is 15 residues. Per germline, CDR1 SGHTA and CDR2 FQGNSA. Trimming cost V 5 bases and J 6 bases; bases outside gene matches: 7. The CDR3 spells CASSPDRGFLNIQYF. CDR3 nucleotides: TGTGCCAGCAGCCCGGACAGGGGGTTTTTAAACATTCAGTACTTC.

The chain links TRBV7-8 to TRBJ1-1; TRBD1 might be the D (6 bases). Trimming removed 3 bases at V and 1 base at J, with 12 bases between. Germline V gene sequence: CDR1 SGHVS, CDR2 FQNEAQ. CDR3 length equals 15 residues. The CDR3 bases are TGTGCCAGCAGCTTCCGGACAGCAACGAACACTGAAGCTTTCTTT. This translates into CASSFRTATNTEAFF.

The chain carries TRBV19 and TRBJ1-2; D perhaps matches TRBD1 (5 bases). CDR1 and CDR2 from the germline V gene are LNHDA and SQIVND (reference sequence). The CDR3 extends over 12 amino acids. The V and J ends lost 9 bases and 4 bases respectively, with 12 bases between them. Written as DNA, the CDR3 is TGTGCCAGCGCTCCTGACAGCTATGGCTACACCTTC. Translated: CASAPDSYGYTF.